The rows below give T cell receptor beta chains drawn from one sample of a study of blood T cell repertoires in COVID-19. Here immunoSEQ multiplex PCR was the method, and the copy in TCRdb shows in-frame clones only, minus some. The sample shows over 300,000 clones, approximately 88% of them seen only once. Sequencing input: PBMCs or T cells enriched from blood (not recorded which). All receptors derive from a woman aged 30 to 39 with acute COVID-19. Both conserved end residues are part of each CDR3. Fields, in order: V gene, clone size, J gene, D gene, CDR3 DNA, CDR3 protein. D genes are given only for firm matches. Only some rows state a clone size, as once, few, many or a class for expanded clones.

>TRBV7-8|.|TRBJ1-1|TRBD1
TGTGCCAGCAGCTTAGAAGGGGGCGCTTTAAGTAGCACTGAAGCTTTCTTT
CASSLEGGALSSTEAFF
>TRBV5-1|.|TRBJ1-5|.
TGCGCCAGCAGCTTATTGGGGGACATGGGGAATCAGCCCCAGCATTTT
CASSLLGDMGNQPQHF
>TRBV3-1/TRBV3-2|.|TRBJ1-4|.
TGTGCCAGCAGCCAAGAACAGGGTGTGGTGGGTAATGAAAAACTGTTTTTT
CASSQEQGVVGNEKLFF
>TRBV9|.|TRBJ1-6|.
TGTGCCAGCAGCCCTCGACAGGATAATTCACCCCTCCACTTT
CASSPRQDNSPLHF
>TRBV24-1|.|TRBJ1-3|TRBD1
TGTGCCACCAGTGATTCGGACAGGGGTAGGGGAAACACCATATATTTT
CATSDSDRGRGNTIYF
>TRBV14|.|TRBJ1-2|TRBD1
TGTGCCAGCAGCCCGAACAGGGGGGTTAAGTATGGCTACACCTTC
CASSPNRGVKYGYTF
>TRBV11-1|.|TRBJ2-3|.
TGTGCCAGCAGCCTTCGGGGTTTTAACACAGATACGCAGTATTTT
CASSLRGFNTDTQYF
>TRBV2|.|TRBJ1-1|.
TGTGCCAGCAGGTCCAGGGGCGGGAACACTGAAGCTTTCTTT
CASRSRGGNTEAFF
>TRBV29-1|.|TRBJ1-1|TRBD1
TGCAGCGTTGTCCCCTGGAGGCAGGGGGCGGGAGTGTCCAGGAACACTGAAGCTTTCTTT
CSVVPWRQGAGVSRNTEAFF
>TRBV11-2|once|TRBJ2-7|.
TGTGCCAGCAGTCGAGTCCCCTACGAGCAGTACTTC
CASSRVPYEQYF
>TRBV7-9|.|TRBJ2-7|.
TGTGCCAGCAGCTTAGATCGGCAGGGGAGCATGGACGAGCAGTACTTC
CASSLDRQGSMDEQYF
>TRBV6-4|.|TRBJ1-2|TRBD1
TGTGCCAGCAGCAAGGGGACAGGGGGCCCCTCCACCTTC
CASSKGTGGPSTF
>TRBV2|.|TRBJ1-4|TRBD1
TGTGCCAGCATGAGGGGACAGTTGGGTGAAAAACTGTTTTTT
CASMRGQLGEKLFF
>TRBV6-5|.|TRBJ1-5|TRBD1
TGTGCCAGCAGGGGACAGATCAATCAGCCCCAGCATTTT
CASRGQINQPQHF
>TRBV6-5|.|TRBJ1-1|.
TGTGCCAGCAGTAATACAGGTTACACTGAAGCTTTCTTT
CASSNTGYTEAFF
>TRBV20-1|.|TRBJ2-1|.
TGCAGTGCCCCCACCTACAATGAGCAGTTCTTC
CSAPTYNEQFF
>TRBV19|.|TRBJ2-2|.
TGTGCCAGTAGCCGCTTGGAAAGAGGTGGGGAGCTGTTTTTT
CASSRLERGGELFF
>TRBV5-1|.|TRBJ2-3|.
TGCGCCAGCAGCTTACTGGTCGGGGGTACGCAGTATTTT
CASSLLVGGTQYF
>TRBV4-1|.|TRBJ1-4|.
TGCGCCAGCAGCCAAGGACGGGGAGGTGCTGAAAAACTGTTTTTT
CASSQGRGGAEKLFF
>TRBV5-5|.|TRBJ1-4|TRBD1
TGTGCCAGCAGCTTATTTGGGACAGCGGATAATGAAAAACTGTTTTTT
CASSLFGTADNEKLFF
>TRBV10-1|once|TRBJ2-1|TRBD2
TGCGCCAGCAGTGGGGATTTGCTAGCGGGGGGATACAATGAGCAGTTCTTC
CASSGDLLAGGYNEQFF
>TRBV13|.|TRBJ1-2|TRBD1
TGTGCCAGCAGCCCGGACAGGGTAAAGGGCTACACCTTC
CASSPDRVKGYTF
>TRBV6-2/TRBV6-3|.|TRBJ1-6|.
TGTGCCAGCAGCTCTGACAGGACCTATAATTCACCCCTCCACTTT
CASSSDRTYNSPLHF
>TRBV27|.|TRBJ1-1|.
TGTGCCAGCAGTTTTTTCGGGGTTCACACTGAAGCTTTCTTT
CASSFFGVHTEAFF
>TRBV29-1|.|TRBJ1-5|TRBD1
TGCAGCGTTCGCCTGGGACAGGGGACGAATCAGCCCCAGCATTTT
CSVRLGQGTNQPQHF
>TRBV10-3|.|TRBJ1-1|.
TGTGCCATCAGTGGCCGACAACGGGGGGCCGACACTGAAGCTTTCTTT
CAISGRQRGADTEAFF
>TRBV29-1|once|TRBJ1-1|.
TGCAGCGTTAGATCGTCTCTAGGAGGTGAAGCTTTCTTT
CSVRSSLGGEAFF
>TRBV7-3|.|TRBJ2-7|.
TGTGCCAGCAGCTTACGGGACACCCTAGGGATATCCTACGAGCAGTACTTC
CASSLRDTLGISYEQYF
>TRBV6-5|.|TRBJ2-1|TRBD2
TGTGCCAGCAGTTTTGGGGCGGGGGAATACAATGAGCAGTTCTTC
CASSFGAGEYNEQFF
>TRBV7-2|.|TRBJ1-6|.
TGTGCCAGCAGCTTAGACGGAACCCGGGATTCACCCCTCCACTTT
CASSLDGTRDSPLHF
>TRBV7-2|.|TRBJ2-1|TRBD2
TGTGCCAGCAGGCCTAGCGGACTCTACAATGAGCAGTTCTTC
CASRPSGLYNEQFF
>TRBV7-2|.|TRBJ1-2|.
TGTGCCAGCAGCTTAAACAGGGTGGATGGCTACACCTTC
CASSLNRVDGYTF